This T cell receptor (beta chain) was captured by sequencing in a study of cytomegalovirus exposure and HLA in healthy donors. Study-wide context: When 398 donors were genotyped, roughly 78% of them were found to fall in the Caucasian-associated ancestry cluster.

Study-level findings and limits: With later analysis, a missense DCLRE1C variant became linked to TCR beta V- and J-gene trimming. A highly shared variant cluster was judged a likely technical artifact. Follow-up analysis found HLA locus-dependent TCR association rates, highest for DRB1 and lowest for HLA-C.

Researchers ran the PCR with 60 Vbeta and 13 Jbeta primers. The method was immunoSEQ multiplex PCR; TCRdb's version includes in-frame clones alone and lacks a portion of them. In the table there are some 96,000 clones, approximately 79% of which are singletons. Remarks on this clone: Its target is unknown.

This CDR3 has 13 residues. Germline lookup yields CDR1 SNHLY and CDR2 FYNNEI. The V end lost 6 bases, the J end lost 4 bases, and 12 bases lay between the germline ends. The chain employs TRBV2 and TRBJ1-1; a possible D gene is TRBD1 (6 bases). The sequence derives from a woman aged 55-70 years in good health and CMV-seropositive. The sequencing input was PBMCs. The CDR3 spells CASRHRESTEAFF. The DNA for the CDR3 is TGTGCCAGCAGGCACAGGGAGAGCACTGAAGCTTTCTTT.